This TCR beta chain was sequenced in a study of OX40 agonist ivuxolimab in advanced cancers. As for the study in general: Dosing consisted of intravenous ivuxolimab at 0.01 to 10 mg/kg every 2 weeks. Patients undergoing dose escalation presented with hepatocellular carcinoma, melanoma, renal cell or head and neck cancer. The study, taken as a whole, reports: Partly responding patients at 0.1-3.0 mg/kg showed some of the smallest clonal expansion.

The repertoire was sequenced with immunoSEQ multiplex PCR; TCRdb's copy has only in-frame clones and lacks some. This table holds tens of thousands of clones, about 82% found once. A word on this clone: Its antigen is currently unknown.

This CDR3 is built from 13 residues. The germline V gene has CDR1 MDHEN and CDR2 SYDVKM. Between the trimmed V and J ends, which lost 11 bases and 2 bases, there was a span of 12 bases. This TCR was recovered from an adult with an advanced solid tumor such as melanoma, head and neck, liver or kidney cancer. This sequence joins TRBV28 and TRBJ2-2; tentatively, D is TRBD2 (5 bases). Source: CD4+ or CD8+ T cells sorted from blood, taken in a trial of the OX40 agonist ivuxolimab. The CDR3 DNA is TGTGCCGCTGGAGGCGGTAACACCGGGGAGCTGTTTTTT. This encodes CAAGGGNTGELFF. The full variable domain, with the rest looked up from reference TRBV28 and TRBJ2-2, is DVKVTQSSRYLVKRTGEKVFLECVQDMDHENMFWYRQDPGLGLRLIYFSYDVKMKEKGDIPEGYSVSREKKERFSLILESASTNQTSMYLCAAGGGNTGELFFGEGSRLTVL.